This is a list of T cell receptor beta chains from one sample in a study of response to subunit inactivated influenza vaccine. TCRdb independently ran MiXCR on the RT-PCR reads; one entry per CDR3 protein. This table has about 570,000 distinct CDR3 sequences, about 11% appearing once. This sample also appeared in a second study, on T cells expressing NK-cell markers.

The material sequenced was PBMCs from blood, taken on the day of vaccination. Every receptor here comes from a man in his forties or fifties who received an inactivated influenza vaccine. The CDR3 runs from the conserved cysteine through the conserved F or W. D genes are given only for firm matches. Some rows have no size entry. The others give once, few or many, or a class for an expanded clone.

d_call j_call v_call clone_size cdr3_nt cdr3_aa
TRBD1 TRBJ2-3 TRBV7-9 few TGTGCCAGCAGTCTTTATAGGGGACAGGGGGACACAGATACGCAGTATTTT CASSLYRGQGDTDTQYF
NA TRBJ2-1 TRBV4-1 NA TGCGCCAGCAGCCAAGATTCGGGGATGGGCTACAATGAGCAGTTCTTC CASSQDSGMGYNEQFF
NA TRBJ2-3 TRBV15 few TGTGCCACCAGCAGAGGGTTCTCCGGTAGCACAGATACGCAGTATTTT CATSRGFSGSTDTQYF
NA TRBJ1-5 TRBV4-2 few TGTGCCAGCAGCCCAGGACCGGGGAATCAGCCCCAGCATTTT CASSPGPGNQPQHF
TRBD2 TRBJ2-1 TRBV7-3 few TGTGCCAGCAGCCCCCCGTTTGGTAGCGGGACCCCGGATGAGCAGTTCTTC CASSPPFGSGTPDEQFF
NA TRBJ2-7 TRBV5-4 NA TGTGCCAGCAGCTTGGGCGCGGCAGGCACCTACGAGCAGTACTTC CASSLGAAGTYEQYF
NA TRBJ1-1 TRBV6-5 few TGTGCCAGCAGTTTTGGGGCTTTGACAACCAACACTGAAGCTTTCTTT CASSFGALTTNTEAFF
NA TRBJ2-2 TRBV2 few TGTGCCACTGGTGGCGGCGCTCACACCGGGGAGCTGTTTTTT CATGGGAHTGELFF
TRBD1 TRBJ1-5 TRBV12-3/TRBV12-4 few TGTGCCAGCAGCCAGGGGGGCCCATATAGCAATCAGCCCCAGCATTTT CASSQGGPYSNQPQHF
NA TRBJ2-7 TRBV30 NA TGTGCCTGGAGCGCAGGCACCTCCGGGGAGCAGTACTTC CAWSAGTSGEQYF
NA TRBJ1-2 TRBV6-4 NA TGTGCCAGCAGTGACACTCCACCGGACAGACCGAGAAGAAACTATGGCTACACCTTC CASSDTPPDRPRRNYGYTF
TRBD2 TRBJ2-3 TRBV29-1 few TGCAGCGTTGAGGGTAGCGGGAGTGCGACAGATACGCAGTATTTT CSVEGSGSATDTQYF
NA TRBJ2-1 TRBV2 few TGTGCCAGCAGTGAAGGACAGTTGGTCTACAATGAGCAGTTCTTC CASSEGQLVYNEQFF
NA TRBJ1-5 TRBV10-1 few TGCGCCAGCAGAGAGTCGGGGGAGGGCGATCAGCCCCAGCATTTT CASRESGEGDQPQHF
NA TRBJ1-1 TRBV29-1 few TGCAGCGTTGAAGTTAGGGCTGTCAACACTGAAGCTTTCTTT CSVEVRAVNTEAFF
NA TRBJ1-2 TRBV12-3/TRBV12-4 NA TGTGCCAGCAGTCCGACGACAGCCCCCTATGGCTACACCTTC CASSPTTAPYGYTF
TRBD1 TRBJ1-1 TRBV7-8 few TGTGCCAGCAGCTTCACCGGGACAGGGAGCACTGAAGCTTTCTTT CASSFTGTGSTEAFF
NA TRBJ1-4 TRBV11-2 few TGTGCCAGCAGCTTAGGGTGGTTGGAGGGGAGGGCTAATGAAAAACTGTTTTTT CASSLGWLEGRANEKLFF
TRBD1 TRBJ1-2 TRBV5-1 many TGCGCCAGCAGCTTGGCGGGACAGGGCGGCGGCTACACCTTC CASSLAGQGGGYTF
NA TRBJ2-1 TRBV5-1 few TGCGCCAGCAGCGCCTGGACAAAGAGCTCCTACAATGAGCAGTTCTTC CASSAWTKSSYNEQFF
NA TRBJ2-3 TRBV27 many TGTGCCAGCAGTTTATTAGCTTCCATCATGGAGCGCACAGATACGCAGTATTTT CASSLLASIMERTDTQYF
NA TRBJ2-3 TRBV11-2 NA TGTGCCAGCAGCCTAGGGGGTTGGAGGGCAGATACGCAGTATTTT CASSLGGWRADTQYF